The clone carrying this T cell receptor beta chain was seen once. These data originate in a study of blood T cell repertoires in COVID-19. Study at large: The analysed material was cDNA or gDNA that came from T cells, B-cell-depleted T cells, or PBMCs.

The protocol was immunoSEQ multiplex PCR, while the TCRdb copy is restricted to in-frame clones and leaves out a portion. The table includes almost 400,000 clones, around nine tenths detected once. Participants spanned ages about 18 to 100 years and resided in roughly 22 US areas. Categorization into cohorts depended on clinical history that participants reported. Source material: PBMCs or T cells enriched from blood (not recorded which). The TCR sequence derives from a woman aged 30 to 39 with acute COVID-19.

The CDR3, as DNA: TGTGCCAGCAGCCGTGACAGGGTTCTGACCTACGAGCAGTACTTC. It is translated as CASSRDRVLTYEQYF. The chain couples TRBV7-9 to TRBJ2-7; 7 bases align to TRBD1. The CDR3 is 15 amino acids. The J segment lost 2 bases and the V segment lost 5 bases, leaving 9 bases of the junction unmatched. Germline CDR1 SEHNR, CDR2 FQNEAQ (reference sequence).